These 23 T cell receptor beta chains were all obtained from the same sample, sequenced in a study of T cells expressing NK-cell markers. TCRdb reprocessed the 5' RACE reads and stores each CDR3 protein as one record, lacking DNA. The sample is made up of about 460,000 distinct CDR3 sequences, and the top ten hold approximately 1.5% of it. The sequenced sample was blood T cells: a sorted CD56 or NKG2C T cell subset, CD4+ or CD8+ T cells, or bulk PBMC T cells (not recorded which). These receptors all stem from a woman in her 50s in good health.

The CDR3 here is CASSQEGAGLAGHEQFF. The V and J genes are TRBV4-2 and TRBJ2-1; TCRdb gives TRBD2 as the D gene, but with no DNA this cannot be confirmed. Germline values: CDR1 LGHNA, CDR2 YNFKEQ. The length of the CDR3 is 17 residues.

The chain is built from TRBV28 and TRBJ1-4. The CDR3 has 13 amino acids. Germline V gene data show CDR1 as MDHEN and CDR2 as SYDVKM. The CDR3 protein is CASSLVRVEKLFF.

V gene TRBV5-1 combines with J gene TRBJ2-6; TCRdb's D call, TRBD1, is unchecked because there is no DNA. The CDR3 extends over 18 amino acids. Germline V gene sequence: CDR1 SGHRS, CDR2 YFSETQ. This CDR3 is CASSLRGQGGTGANVLTF.

This chain links TRBV12-3 or TRBV12-4 with TRBJ1-5; without DNA, the TCRdb call of TRBD1 cannot be checked. This CDR3 is 15 amino acids long. The CDR3 here is CASRDSFSFNQPQHF.

This chain joins TRBV19 and TRBJ2-2; TCRdb's assignment of TRBD2 cannot be checked, as there is no DNA. Germline loops: CDR1 LNHDA, CDR2 SQIVND (reference sequence). This CDR3 spans 15 amino acids. CDR3 loop: CASRKGPSRTGELFF.

The gene calls are TRBV3-1 and TRBJ1-5; TCRdb proposes TRBD1, but this gene call is untestable without DNA. This CDR3 has 14 amino acids. Germline V gene sequence: CDR1 LGHDT, CDR2 YNNKEL (reference sequence). The CDR3 is CASSQWGEGQPQHF.

V gene TRBV19 combines with J gene TRBJ2-7. Per the germline V gene, CDR1 is LNHDA and CDR2 is SQIVND (reference sequence). The CDR3 contains 12 residues. CDR3 amino acids: CASRGETYEQYF.

V is TRBV7-9 and J is TRBJ2-5; the D call from TCRdb, TRBD1, cannot be confirmed without DNA. The germline V gene encodes CDR1 SEHNR and CDR2 FQNEAQ (reference sequence). The CDR3 sequence is 14 residues long. CDR3 amino acids: CASSLVGSGETQYF. Based on the CDR3 plus reference TRBV7-9 and TRBJ2-5, the full variable domain is DTGVSQNPRHKITKRGQNVTFRCDPISEHNRLYWYRQTLGQGPEFLTYFQNEAQLEKSRLLSDRFSAERPKGSFSTLEIQRTEQGDSAMYLCASSLVGSGETQYFGPGTRLLVL.

CDR3 region: CASSYRTARSGETQYF. The gene calls are TRBV11-2 and TRBJ2-5; with no DNA, the TCRdb D assignment of TRBD1 cannot be verified. This CDR3 has 16 residues. From germline, CDR1 is SGHAT and CDR2 FQNNGV.

The chain recombines TRBV5-1 with TRBJ1-2; as DNA is missing, the TRBD1 call by TCRdb cannot be tested. CDR3 length: 15 residues. Germline CDR1 and CDR2: SGHRS and YFSETQ. The chain's CDR3 is CASSLGDSAVYGYTF.

This chain joins TRBV3-1 and TRBJ1-6; with no DNA, the TCRdb D assignment of TRBD1 cannot be verified. The CDR3 is made up of 16 amino acids. Germline V gene data show CDR1 as LGHDT and CDR2 as YNNKEL (reference sequence). CDR3 in amino acids: CASSQGGQGRSSPLHF.

The chain uses TRBV11-2 and TRBJ1-6. The CDR3 runs 15 residues. Germline values: CDR1 SGHAT, CDR2 FQNNGV. CDR3 sequence reads: CASRARSSYNSPLHF.

The chain's CDR3 is CASSVDRGSGGVRTDTQYF. J is TRBJ2-3 and V is TRBV9; TCRdb designates TRBD2, a call that cannot be tested without DNA. CDR3 length: 19 amino acids. Per germline, CDR1 SGDLS and CDR2 YYNGEE. The full variable domain, its missing parts supplied by reference TRBV9 and TRBJ2-3, is DSGVTQTPKHLITATGQRVTLRCSPRSGDLSVYWYQQSLDQGLQFLIQYYNGEERAKGNILERFSAQQFPDLHSELNLSSLELGDSALYFCASSVDRGSGGVRTDTQYFGPGTRLTVL.

The chain joins TRBV12-3 or TRBV12-4 to TRBJ2-7; the TCRdb D gene call, TRBD1, has no DNA to confirm it. The CDR3 runs 12 residues. Here the CDR3 reads CASSRVRYEQYF.

The rearrangement links TRBV29-1 to TRBJ1-1. The CDR3 extends over 14 amino acids. Germline CDR1 is SQVTM and CDR2 is ANQGSEA. CDR3 amino acids: CSTESPRPGTEAFF.

This CDR3 is CSASPSTSDRNEQFF. The rearrangement joins TRBV20-1 to TRBJ2-1; TCRdb returns TRBD2, unconfirmable since there is no DNA. The CDR3 contains 15 residues. From germline, CDR1 is DFQATT and CDR2 SNEGSKA (reference sequence).

The rearrangement joins TRBV12-3 or TRBV12-4 to TRBJ2-1. The CDR3 is made up of 15 amino acids. The CDR3 sequence: CASSFTVSGGNEQFF.

The V and J genes are TRBV10-1 and TRBJ2-2. CDR3 length: 14 amino acids. Germline V lookup: CDR1 WNHNN, CDR2 SYGVQD (reference sequence). This CDR3 is CASSEGSSTGELFF.

The chain uses TRBV12-3 or TRBV12-4 and TRBJ2-1; checking the TCRdb D call of TRBD2 is not possible without DNA. The CDR3 sequence is 12 residues long. The CDR3 here is CASSYGTYGGFF.

V usage is TRBV20-1 and J usage is TRBJ2-1. CDR1 DFQATT and CDR2 SNEGSKA come from the germline V gene (reference sequence). The length of the CDR3 is 14 residues. The CDR3 protein is CSARAQVEGNEQFF.

This sequence joins TRBV6-5 and TRBJ2-1; TCRdb's D call, TRBD2, is unchecked because there is no DNA. Looked up from germline, CDR1 is MNHEY and CDR2 is SVGAGI. This CDR3 comprises 13 residues. The CDR3: CASQYVGLARQFF.

The CDR3 loop is CASSLPGRLVAGELFF. The V and J genes are TRBV7-9 and TRBJ2-2; TCRdb's D gene call, TRBD1, goes unchecked for lack of DNA. Germline assignment: CDR1 SEHNR and CDR2 FQNEAQ (reference sequence). There are 16 residues in the CDR3. The complete variable domain, with remaining parts taken from reference TRBV7-9 and TRBJ2-2, reads DTGVSQNPRHKITKRGQNVTFRCDPISEHNRLYWYRQTLGQGPEFLTYFQNEAQLEKSRLLSDRFSAERPKGSFSTLEIQRTEQGDSAMYLCASSLPGRLVAGELFFGEGSRLTVL.

V usage is TRBV29-1 and J usage is TRBJ1-5; the D call from TCRdb, TRBD1, cannot be confirmed without DNA. Germline-derived CDR1 and CDR2 are SQVTM and ANQGSEA. The CDR3 has 13 amino acids. The CDR3 region is CSVESRGDQPQHF.